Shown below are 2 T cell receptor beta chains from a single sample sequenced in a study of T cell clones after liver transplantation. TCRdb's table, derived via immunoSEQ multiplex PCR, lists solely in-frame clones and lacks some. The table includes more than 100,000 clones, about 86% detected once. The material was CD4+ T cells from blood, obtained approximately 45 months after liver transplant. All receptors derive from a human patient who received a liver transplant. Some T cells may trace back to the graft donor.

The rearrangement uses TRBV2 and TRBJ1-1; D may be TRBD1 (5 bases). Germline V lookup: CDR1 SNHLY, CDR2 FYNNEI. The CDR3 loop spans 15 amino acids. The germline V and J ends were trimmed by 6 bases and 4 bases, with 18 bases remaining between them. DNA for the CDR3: TGTGCCAGCAGACTACAGGACGCCAGGAGCACTGAAGCTTTCTTT. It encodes CASRLQDARSTEAFF.

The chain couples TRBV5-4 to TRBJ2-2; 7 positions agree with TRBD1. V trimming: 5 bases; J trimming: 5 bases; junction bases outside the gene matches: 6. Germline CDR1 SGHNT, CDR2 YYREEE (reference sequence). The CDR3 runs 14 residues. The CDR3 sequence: CASRGDSRTGELFF. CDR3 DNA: TGTGCCAGCAGAGGGGACAGTAGGACCGGGGAGCTGTTTTTT. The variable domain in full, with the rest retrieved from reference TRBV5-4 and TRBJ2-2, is ETGVTQSPTHLIKTRGQQVTLRCSSQSGHNTVSWYQQALGQGPQFIFQYYREEENGRGNFPPRFSGLQFPNYSSELNVNALELDDSALYLCASRGDSRTGELFFGEGSRLTVL.